These 25 T cell receptor beta chains were sequenced from one sample in a study of regulatory T cells in long-lasting Graves disease. Arm-PCR of CDR3 regions with iRepertoire HTBI primers generated TCR beta libraries. TCRdb reprocessed the multiplex PCR reads via MiXCR and lists one record per CDR3 protein. The profile shows under 500,000 distinct CDR3 sequences, around 17% of them singletons. Time point indicated: newly diagnosed GD, antithyroid drugs for less than 3 months. Scientists built the TCR library using RNA that was extracted from PBMCs. These sequences were also reported in another study, on T cells in Graves' hyperthyroidism and ophthalmopathy.

The sequencing here drew on peripheral blood mononuclear cells (PBMCs), taken at new diagnosis, from a patient treated with antithyroid drugs. The receptor set was obtained from a woman aged 25 to 39 with Graves disease.

For this clonotype: A much larger clone is a single base away; this may be a read error. The chain employs TRBV6-1 and TRBJ2-7, with TRBD2 matching 9 bases. This CDR3 is 16 amino acids long. Germline V lookup: CDR1 MNHNS, CDR2 SASEGT. With 8 bases clipped from V and 0 bases from J, the junction kept 11 bases outside the gene matches. CDR3 sequence reads: CASGFPTSGFSYEQYF. CDR3 DNA: TGTGCCAGCGGTTTCCCGACTAGCGGTTTCTCCTACGAGCAGTACTTC.

Concerning this clonotype itself: Sequence at one end of the junction differs from germline and may be a read error. This chain joins TRBV13 and TRBJ1-6, with unresolved D. The CDR3 sequence is 14 residues long. The germline gives CDR1 PRHDT, CDR2 FYEKMQ (reference sequence). The CDR3 loop reads CASSFKVDNSPLHF. CDR3 coding DNA: TGCGCCAGCAGCTTTAAGGTGGATAATTCACCCCTCCACTTT.

This clonotype was observed many times. The chain recombines TRBV5-1 with TRBJ2-7, with D hard to call. Germline values: CDR1 SGHRS, CDR2 YFSETQ. Trimming took 4 bases from V and 0 from J, leaving 23 bases between them. CDR3 length equals 18 residues. This chain's CDR3 is CASSPQPATPNPSYEQYF. The DNA for the CDR3 is TGCGCCAGCAGCCCACAACCGGCAACACCGAACCCCTCCTACGAGCAGTACTTC.

This clonotype came up many times. The V gene is TRBV20-1, the J gene TRBJ2-7; D uncertain. Per the germline V gene, CDR1 is DFQATT and CDR2 is SNEGSKA (reference sequence). The CDR3 is 14 residues long. V dropped 1 base and J dropped 6 bases, with 16 bases sitting between them. CDR3 nucleotide sequence: TGCAGTGCTAGAGTACGGAGAAATGCCGCCGAGCAGTACTTC. Protein product: CSARVRRNAAEQYF.

This clonotype was observed once. This CDR3 reads CASSTSGLAGSNTGELFF. CDR3 DNA sequence: TGTGCCAGTAGTACCTCGGGACTAGCGGGGTCGAACACCGGGGAGCTGTTTTTT. The chain joins TRBV7-2 to TRBJ2-2; 13 bases match TRBD2. Germline V CDR1 and CDR2: SGHTA, FQGNSA. The CDR3 covers 18 residues. The junction had 10 bases not matched to a gene; V was cut back by 9 bases and J by 0 bases.

Points on this clonotype: A far larger clone is only one base removed, so a read error is likely. The J gene is TRBJ2-7, the V gene TRBV11-3; TRBD1 is a possible D gene (6 bases). Germline CDR1 and CDR2: SGHNT and YENEEA. The CDR3 covers 13 residues. The CDR3 sequence is CASSFTGSHERYF. The CDR3 DNA reads TGTGCCAGCAGCTTTACAGGGTCCCACGAGCGGTACTTC.

In regard to this clonotype: One base separates it from a far larger clone, so it is likely a read error. No conserved phenylalanine or tryptophan is present at the end of the CDR3, so a read error is the likely explanation. The V call is TRBV5-5, the J call TRBJ2-3, with D perhaps matching TRBD2 (5 bases). Trimming left V 2 bases short and J 9 bases short, with 16 bases between. The CDR3 sequence is 14 residues long. In germline, CDR1 is SGHKS, CDR2 YYEKEE (reference sequence). The CDR3 reads CASSLSLAPDTQYS. The DNA for the CDR3 is TGTGCCAGCAGCTTATCTCTAGCACCGGACACGCAGTATTCT.

CDR3 sequence: CASSSSPGFTSSETNEKLFF. As DNA, the CDR3 is TGTGCCAGCTCATCAAGCCCGGGGTTTACATCCTCAGAGACTAATGAAAAACTGTTTTTT. This chain connects TRBV12-3 or TRBV12-4 to TRBJ1-4; no definite D call. The CDR3 has 20 residues. The germline V and J ends were trimmed by 8 bases and 2 bases, with 30 bases remaining between them.

This chain uses TRBV29-1 with TRBJ1-5; D not resolved. Germline V gene sequence: CDR1 SQVTM, CDR2 ANQGSEA. There are 12 residues in the CDR3. V was trimmed by 4 bases and J by 3 bases, leaving 7 bases between them. This CDR3 reads CSVVTANQPQHF. The DNA for the CDR3 is TGCAGCGTTGTAACGGCCAATCAGCCCCAGCATTTT.

This clonotype was detected only a few times. The rearrangement links TRBV9 to TRBJ2-2; D ambiguous. Trimming left V 4 bases short and J 4 bases short, with 14 bases between. The CDR3 is made up of 15 amino acids. Looked up from germline, CDR1 is SGDLS and CDR2 is YYNGEE. Written as DNA, the CDR3 is TGTGCCAGCAGCCTTTCCCCCGTCAGCACCGGGGAGCTGTTTTTT. Its protein product is CASSLSPVSTGELFF.

This clonotype showed up many times. The rearrangement joins TRBV12-3 or TRBV12-4 to TRBJ2-7; weak D call: TRBD2 (5 bases). This CDR3 has 12 amino acids. V shed 6 bases and J shed 6 bases, with 12 bases lying between them. The CDR3 is CASRPYGGEQYF. CDR3 bases: TGTGCCAGCAGACCCTACGGAGGCGAGCAGTACTTC.

Notes on this clonotype: A clone one base away is much larger, so this may be a read error. The chain couples TRBV30 to TRBJ2-2, with 7 bases lining up with TRBD2. The CDR3 covers 13 residues. The V gene's germline CDR1 is GTSNPN and CDR2 SVGIG (reference sequence). The CDR3 DNA reads as TGTGCTCGAGCGGGATTGAGCACCGGGGGGCTGTTTTTT. Protein: CARAGLSTGGLFF.

The chain uses TRBV12-3 or TRBV12-4 and TRBJ1-6, with D unclear. Trimming cost V 6 bases and J 0 bases, with 18 bases left between them. CDR3 size: 18 residues. Here the CDR3 DNA reads TGTGCCAGCAGCTTAACGAGGCTGGAGAACTCCTATAATTCACCCCTCCACTTT. It specifies CASSLTRLENSYNSPLHF.

A remark on this clonotype: Germline and junction disagree at one end, which may indicate a read error. This sequence joins TRBV6-5 and TRBJ1-1, with D maybe TRBD1 (6 bases). The CDR3 length is 14 residues. The germline CDR1 and CDR2 sequences are MNHEY and SVGAGI. CDR3 sequence (DNA): TGTGCCAGCAGTTACAACAGGGTAAACACTGAAGCTCTCTTT. This encodes CASSYNRVNTEALF.

This chain uses TRBV28 with TRBJ1-4, with 10 nucleotides matching TRBD1. V lost 7 bases to trimming and J lost 4 bases; unmatched junction nucleotides: 9. The germline V gene encodes CDR1 MDHEN and CDR2 SYDVKM. The CDR3 is 16 amino acids. The CDR3 loop reads CASNLGQGPFNEKLFF. CDR3 DNA sequence: TGTGCCAGCAATTTGGGACAGGGGCCTTTTAATGAAAAACTGTTTTTT.

This clonotype was found a few times. The chain carries TRBV25-1 and TRBJ2-1; TRBD2 agrees at 7 bases. The CDR3 contains 16 residues. J gave up 7 bases and V 8 bases, and 17 bases lay outside the gene matches. Germline assignment: CDR1 MGHDK and CDR2 SYGVNS. For the CDR3, the DNA is TGTGCCAGCCGCCAAACCAGAGCGGGAAAAGGAAATGAGCAGTTCTTC. It is translated as CASRQTRAGKGNEQFF. Combining the CDR3 with reference TRBV25-1 and TRBJ2-1 gives the whole variable domain EADIYQTPRYLVIGTGKKITLECSQTMGHDKMYWYQQDPGMELHLIHYSYGVNSTEKGDLSSESTVSRIRTEHFPLTLESARPSHTSQYLCASRQTRAGKGNEQFFGPGTRLTVL.

The chain recombines TRBV28 with TRBJ1-5; 8 bases align to TRBD1. The CDR3 spans 16 residues. Germline CDR1 and CDR2: MDHEN and SYDVKM. V was clipped by 5 bases and J by 2 bases; unmatched bases: 8. CDR3 sequence (DNA): TGTGCCAGCAGTCCTCTTCAGGGGGCTGGCAATCAGCCCCAGCATTTT. Its translation: CASSPLQGAGNQPQHF.

This clonotype was recorded many times. This chain links TRBV28 with TRBJ1-2; 9 bases fit TRBD1. The CDR3 is 14 amino acids. Unmatched junction bases numbered 3, after V lost 5 bases and J lost 2 bases. Germline V lookup: CDR1 MDHEN, CDR2 SYDVKM. The CDR3: CASSTGQGNYGYTF. The DNA of the CDR3 is TGTGCCAGCAGTACTGGACAGGGGAACTATGGCTACACCTTC.

Many counts were recorded for this clonotype. Here the CDR3 reads CASSGYSRYNEQFF. The CDR3 bases are TGTGCCAGCAGCGGGTATTCCCGCTACAATGAGCAGTTCTTC. This chain connects TRBV6-2 or TRBV6-3 to TRBJ2-1; D is unresolved. V shed 6 bases and J shed 3 bases, with 12 bases lying between them. The CDR3 runs to 14 residues. In germline, CDR1 is MNHEY, CDR2 SVGEGT.

The genes are TRBV11-2 and TRBJ2-1, with D uncertain. Germline loops: CDR1 SGHAT, CDR2 FQNNGV. Deletions cut 5 bases from V and 10 bases from J, with 18 bases between. This CDR3 contains 14 residues. CDR3 region: CASSVEARTLEQFF. CDR3 DNA sequence: TGTGCCAGCAGCGTTGAGGCAAGGACGCTCGAGCAGTTCTTC.

Details on this clonotype: A much bigger clone sits one base away, suggesting this may be a read error. The chain carries TRBV12-3 or TRBV12-4 and TRBJ2-7; TRBD2 matches at 11 bases. The CDR3 loop spans 14 amino acids. CDR3 coding DNA: TGTGCCAGCACCCTAGCGGGGGGAGCCTACGAGCAGTGCTTC. Translating gives CASTLAGGAYEQCF.

This clonotype was detected ten times or more. The chain combines TRBV6-1 with TRBJ2-1; D call uncertain. The CDR3 spans 15 residues. The germline V and J ends were trimmed by 5 bases and 4 bases, with 15 bases remaining between them. Germline CDR1 and CDR2: MNHNS and SASEGT. The CDR3 DNA sequence: TGTGCCAGCAGTCAACGGCAAGGTCCTTACAATGAGCAGTTCTTC. Protein sequence: CASSQRQGPYNEQFF.

This clonotype was detected ten times or more. The CDR3 bases are TGTGCCAGCAGAACCCGGGAGGGTGGAAACACCATATATTTT. It encodes CASRTREGGNTIYF. V usage is TRBV12-3 or TRBV12-4 and J usage is TRBJ1-3; D is unclear. Trimming shortened V by 6 bases and J by 3 bases, and 12 bases separated the two germline ends. There are 14 residues in the CDR3.

This clonotype showed up many times. V is TRBV5-5 and J is TRBJ2-1; 9 bases line up with TRBD2. The CDR3 is made up of 16 amino acids. Trimming cost V 0 bases and J 2 bases; bases outside gene matches: 3. Germline V gene sequence: CDR1 SGHKS, CDR2 YYEKEE (reference sequence). CDR3 nucleotide sequence: TGTGCCAGCAGCTTGGGTCTAGCGGGGACCTACAATGAGCAGTTCTTC. This codes for CASSLGLAGTYNEQFF.

This sequence joins TRBV2 and TRBJ2-5, with 11 bases matching TRBD2. The J segment lost 5 bases and the V segment lost 3 bases, leaving 5 bases of the junction unmatched. This CDR3 spans 15 amino acids. Germline V lookup: CDR1 SNHLY, CDR2 FYNNEI. The CDR3 here is CASSETSGIAETQYF. The DNA of the CDR3 is TGTGCCAGCAGTGAGACTAGCGGGATCGCCGAGACCCAGTACTTC. The full variable domain, its missing parts supplied by reference TRBV2 and TRBJ2-5, is EPEVTQTPSHQVTQMGQEVILRCVPISNHLYFYWYRQILGQKVEFLVSFYNNEISEKSEIFDDQFSVERPDGSNFTLKIRSTKLEDSAMYFCASSETSGIAETQYFGPGTRLLVL.